This T cell receptor beta chain was sequenced during a study of T cells in Graves' hyperthyroidism and ophthalmopathy. Template material for amplifying TCR beta CDR3 regions consisted of RNA transcripts. In the first-round RT-PCR of the TCR CDR3, the HTBI primer set was used. TCRdb itself ran the multiplex PCR reads through MiXCR, one entry per CDR3 protein. The data hold around 350,000 distinct CDR3 sequences, with roughly 19% observed a single time. Exclusion followed for patients with uncontrolled infection, other autoimmune disease, pregnancy or lactation. PBMCs came from more than 9.5 ml fresh peripheral blood. This clonotype was counted ten times or more. What it recognizes is unknown. Study-wide points: Ophthalmopathy, which appeared later, was predicted by the model a median approximately 6 months before onset.

V lost 6 bases to trimming and J lost 3 bases; unmatched junction nucleotides: 10. CDR1 is DFQATT, CDR2 SNEGSKA, per germline (reference sequence). The CDR3 has 15 residues. This clonotype originated in a woman aged 18-29 years with Graves' hyperthyroidism. The sequencing input was blood. The chain combines TRBV20-1 with TRBJ2-2, with TRBD2 identical over 7 bases. The DNA for the CDR3 is TGCAGTGCCCCAAAGTTTGGGGGGGACACCGGGGAGCTGTTTTTT. It is translated as CSAPKFGGDTGELFF.